This T cell receptor beta chain was sequenced during a study of cytomegalovirus exposure and HLA in healthy donors. The CDR3 sequence is 14 residues long. Germline lookup yields CDR1 SGHRS and CDR2 YFSETQ. V was clipped by 1 base and J by 5 bases, with 7 bases between them. The study ran its PCR with 60 Vbeta and 13 Jbeta primers. The protocol was immunoSEQ multiplex PCR, while the TCRdb copy is restricted to in-frame clones and leaves out a portion. The sample lists about 98,000 clones, about 62% occurring once. The chain combines TRBV5-1 with TRBJ1-6, with D unresolved. The specimen was PBMCs. This TCR was sampled from a human donor in good health. The CDR3 nucleotides read TGCGCCAGCAGCTTGTCGGGGAATAATTCACCCCTCCACTTT. It translates to CASSLSGNNSPLHF.